This T cell receptor beta chain was recorded in a study of T cell repertoires in cytomegalovirus infection. Study-level information: Both recently identified HLA-C-restricted and well-studied HLA-B-restricted CMV epitopes were used in the study. Public TCR beta signature analysis indicated the presence of both CMV infection and matching HLA type.

Trimming took 5 bases from V and 4 from J; bases not matched to a gene: 7. Germline lookup yields CDR1 MNHEY and CDR2 SMNVEV (reference sequence). The CDR3 sequence is 15 residues long. Study-level results: In two of eight donors, the top clonotype was HLA-C-restricted CMV-specific. Carriers of CMV and the relevant HLA type were discriminated by public TCR beta frequency.

Details on this clonotype: The antigen is not known.

TCRdb fed the reads into MiXCR, producing one record per CDR3 protein. The repertoire holds some 350,000 distinct CDR3 sequences, with about 34% as singletons. The chain combines TRBV27 with TRBJ1-5; 8 bases line up with TRBD1. This clonotype was obtained from a human donor in good health (CMV status not recorded). Some clones in this sample may be carry-over from other donors' samples. The specimen comprised cultured PBMCs, sampled from culture after CMV antigen stimulation. CDR3 bases: TGTGCCAGCAGTCCGCAGGGGGCAAGGAATCAGCCCCAGCATTTT. It codes for CASSPQGARNQPQHF.